Below are 9 T cell receptor beta chains sequenced from a single sample in a study of blood T cell repertoires in COVID-19. Sequenced by immunoSEQ multiplex PCR; TCRdb stores in-frame clones only, minus some. The data hold about 83,000 clones, with about 85% observed a single time. Sequenced sample: peripheral blood. The receptors were gathered from a woman aged 50 to 60 with active or convalescent COVID-19.

This chain links TRBV9 with TRBJ2-7; 8 bases map to TRBD1. Losses at the gene ends were 4 bases for V and 7 bases for J; bases not matched to a gene: 13. The germline gives CDR1 SGDLS, CDR2 YYNGEE. The CDR3 totals 15 residues. The CDR3, as DNA: TGTGCCAGCAGCCCAACAGGGGGACCCCAGGAAGAGCAGTACTTC. Translation gives CASSPTGGPQEEQYF.

The rearrangement joins TRBV5-1 to TRBJ2-3, with 7 positions matching TRBD1. The V gene's germline CDR1 is SGHRS and CDR2 YFSETQ. V lost 4 bases to trimming and J lost 5 bases; unmatched junction nucleotides: 13. The CDR3 has 16 residues. The DNA of the CDR3 is TGCGCCAGCAGCCCAGGACAGGCTAGAGGGGGAGATACGCAGTATTTT. Translation: CASSPGQARGGDTQYF. Complete variable domain (other parts from reference TRBV5-1 and TRBJ2-3): KAGVTQTPRYLIKTRGQQVTLSCSPISGHRSVSWYQQTPGQGLQFLFEYFSETQRNKGNFPGRFSGRQFSNSRSEMNVSTLELGDSALYLCASSPGQARGGDTQYFGPGTRLTVL.

The chain is built from TRBV5-6 and TRBJ2-5, with 8 bases aligning to TRBD2. CDR1 is SGHDT, CDR2 YYEEEE, per germline. The CDR3 covers 14 residues. The ends lost 7 bases at V and 3 bases at J; junction bases unmatched: 8. The CDR3 region has the DNA TGTGCCAGCGGCGTGGGACTAGACGAAGAGACCCAGTACTTC. Translated, it gives CASGVGLDEETQYF.

The V and J genes are TRBV13 and TRBJ2-2; D perhaps matches TRBD1 (5 bases). Germline values: CDR1 PRHDT, CDR2 FYEKMQ (reference sequence). Trimming removed 0 bases from V and 3 bases from J, with 8 bases in between. The CDR3 runs 15 residues. CDR3 amino acids: CASSLGTGDTGELFF. CDR3 sequence (DNA): TGTGCCAGCAGCTTAGGAACAGGAGACACCGGGGAGCTGTTTTTT.

The V call is TRBV7-2, the J call TRBJ2-2, with D perhaps TRBD1 (6 bases). CDR3 length equals 15 residues. The V and J ends lost 5 bases and 4 bases respectively, with 14 bases between them. Germline CDR1 is SGHTA and CDR2 is FQGNSA. DNA of the CDR3: TGTGCCAGCAGCCCTCTGTTGGGGGCCACCGGGGAGCTGTTTTTT. Amino acids: CASSPLLGATGELFF.

This rearrangement joins TRBV19 to TRBJ1-1; no clear D. Germline CDR1 reads LNHDA; CDR2 reads SQIVND (reference sequence). The CDR3 is 14 amino acids. The V end lost 10 bases, the J end lost 3 bases, and 18 bases lay between the germline ends. The CDR3 sequence: CATHPRGFYTEAFF. CDR3 bases: TGTGCCACCCATCCTCGGGGATTCTACACTGAAGCTTTCTTT.

The rearrangement uses TRBV5-1 and TRBJ2-1; 9 nucleotides align to TRBD1. CDR1 and CDR2 (germline): SGHRS, YFSETQ. The J segment lost 9 bases and the V segment lost 0 bases, leaving 7 bases of the junction unmatched. The CDR3 runs to 15 residues. The CDR3 sequence: CASSLEGTGQGEQFF. DNA for the CDR3: TGCGCCAGCAGCTTGGAAGGGACAGGGCAAGGTGAGCAGTTCTTC. Based on the CDR3 plus reference TRBV5-1 and TRBJ2-1, the full variable domain is KAGVTQTPRYLIKTRGQQVTLSCSPISGHRSVSWYQQTPGQGLQFLFEYFSETQRNKGNFPGRFSGRQFSNSRSEMNVSTLELGDSALYLCASSLEGTGQGEQFFGPGTRLTVL.

The chain combines TRBV6-4 with TRBJ2-2, with D perhaps matching TRBD1 (5 bases). The CDR3 sequence is 15 residues long. Germline CDR1 reads MRHNA; CDR2 reads SNTAGT. V dropped 9 bases and J dropped 2 bases, with 16 bases sitting between them. This CDR3 reads CARDSRVSNTGELFF. The CDR3 DNA reads TGTGCCAGGGATTCCAGGGTAAGTAACACCGGGGAGCTGTTTTTT.

J is TRBJ2-5 and V is TRBV3-1 (or the pseudogene TRBV3-2); D uncertain. CDR3 length: 16 residues. V lost 0 bases and J 5 bases, leaving 16 bases between the germline ends. The germline gives CDR1 LGHDT, CDR2 YNNKEL (reference sequence). In nucleotides, the CDR3 is TGTGCCAGCAGCCAAGAATGGTTGGGTCTAGAGGAGACCCAGTACTTC. Its translation is CASSQEWLGLEETQYF.